The rows below give T cell receptor beta chains drawn from one sample of a study of T-cell reconstitution after alpha-beta-depleted transplantation in children. TCRdb fed the PCR reads into MiXCR, producing one record per CDR3 protein. The data show about 980,000 distinct CDR3 sequences, under 30% seen once. Material: PBMCs, mostly from graft donor cells, obtained 360 days after TCRalphabeta/CD19-depleted stem cell transplant. The receptors here all came from a boy under three years old who had a stem cell transplant for SCID, so the T cells may come from the graft donor. CDR3s include the opening cysteine and the closing phenylalanine or tryptophan. The order of the fields is J gene, V gene, clone size, D gene, CDR3 protein, CDR3 DNA. A D gene is named only where the DNA matches it firmly. Clone size is shown for a subset of rows, as once, few, many or a class of expanded clone.

>TRBJ1-4|TRBV28|few|NA
CASSSFAEANEKLFF
TGTGCCAGCAGTTCATTCGCGGAGGCTAATGAAAAACTGTTTTTT
>TRBJ1-1|TRBV6-5|few|NA
CASSYLGRAETEAFF
TGTGCCAGCAGTTACCTTGGCAGGGCGGAGACTGAAGCTTTCTTT
>TRBJ2-5|TRBV2|NA|NA
CASSVAWRRIETQYF
TGTGCCAGCAGTGTTGCTTGGCGCAGAATAGAGACCCAGTACTTC
>TRBJ2-2|TRBV12-3/TRBV12-4|NA|TRBD1
CASTRSGTGVTGELFF
TGTGCCAGCACCCGATCCGGGACAGGGGTCACCGGGGAGCTGTTTTTT
>TRBJ2-2|TRBV20-1|NA|TRBD2
CSAGGLAANTGELFF
TGCAGTGCTGGGGGACTAGCGGCCAACACCGGGGAGCTGTTTTTT
>TRBJ2-7|TRBV20-1|few|NA
CSARHPTDSYEQYF
TGCAGTGCTAGACATCCCACCGACAGCTACGAGCAGTACTTC
>TRBJ1-3|TRBV20-1|NA|NA
CSASQAYRNTIYF
TGCAGTGCTAGTCAAGCGTACCGAAACACCATATATTTT
>TRBJ2-2|TRBV7-9|few|NA
CASSLPGTISNTGELFF
TGTGCCAGCAGCTTACCGGGCACCATATCGAACACCGGGGAGCTGTTTTTT
>TRBJ1-4|TRBV25-1|many|NA
CASSEIGLRGEKLFF
TGTGCCAGCAGTGAAATCGGGTTAAGGGGCGAAAAACTGTTTTTT
>TRBJ2-1|TRBV7-9|NA|TRBD2
CASSRQVSGGNYNEQFF
TGTGCCAGCAGTCGCCAGGTTAGCGGGGGGAACTACAATGAGCAGTTCTTC
>TRBJ2-7|TRBV29-1|NA|TRBD1
CSAGTGGLYEQYF
TGCAGCGCCGGGACAGGGGGCCTCTACGAGCAGTACTTC
>TRBJ2-7|TRBV5-1|few|TRBD1
CASRIGQEPYEQYF
TGCGCCAGCAGGATAGGACAGGAGCCCTACGAGCAGTACTTC
>TRBJ2-1|TRBV15|NA|TRBD2
CATSRDGEGTSGGHNEQFF
TGTGCCACCAGCAGAGATGGAGAAGGGACTAGCGGGGGGCACAATGAGCAGTTCTTC
>TRBJ2-1|TRBV20-1|few|TRBD2
CSARDFSGGWAREQFF
TGCAGTGCTAGAGATTTCAGCGGGGGATGGGCCCGCGAGCAGTTCTTC
>TRBJ2-1|TRBV6-5|NA|NA
CASSYGSGPMSYNEQFF
TGTGCCAGCAGTTACGGTTCAGGCCCTATGTCCTACAATGAGCAGTTCTTC
>TRBJ1-1|TRBV4-1|many|NA
CASSQEYRVRGTEAFF
TGCGCCAGCAGCCAAGAATACAGGGTTAGGGGCACTGAAGCTTTCTTT
>TRBJ1-6|TRBV7-9|NA|NA
CASSLAGGNNSPLHF
TGTGCCAGCAGCTTAGCGGGGGGAAATAATTCACCCCTCCACTTT
>TRBJ1-1|TRBV5-1|NA|NA
CASGPGTAVVGAFF
TGCGCCAGCGGACCCGGGACGGCGGTAGTTGGAGCTTTCTTT
>TRBJ2-7|TRBV19|few|NA
CASSRGGRGRSIYEQYF
TGTGCCAGTAGTAGGGGCGGCAGGGGTCGAAGTATCTACGAGCAGTACTTC
>TRBJ2-1|TRBV7-9|NA|TRBD2
CASSLARDSGGYNEQFF
TGTGCCAGCAGCTTAGCACGCGATAGCGGGGGCTACAATGAGCAGTTCTTC
>TRBJ2-2|TRBV6-1|many|NA
CASRSVSRTGELFF
TGTGCCAGCAGATCCGTAAGCAGGACCGGGGAGCTGTTTTTT
>TRBJ1-4|TRBV4-2|NA|NA
CASSHPKGRGREKLFF
TGTGCCAGCAGCCACCCAAAGGGCAGGGGTCGGGAAAAACTGTTTTTT
>TRBJ1-3|TRBV11-2|NA|TRBD1
CASSSDRVPGNTIYF
TGTGCCAGCAGCTCCGACAGGGTTCCTGGAAACACCATATATTTT
>TRBJ2-3|TRBV20-1|few|NA
CSAKIYGVTDTQYF
TGCAGTGCTAAGATTTACGGAGTCACAGATACGCAGTATTTT
>TRBJ2-2|TRBV12-3/TRBV12-4|few|NA
CASQGFGELFF
TGTGCCAGTCAGGGTTTCGGGGAGCTGTTTTTT
>TRBJ2-2|TRBV4-3|few|NA
CASSQGPLMNTGELFF
TGCGCCAGCAGCCAAGGTCCACTCATGAACACCGGGGAGCTGTTTTTT
>TRBJ1-1|TRBV5-1|NA|NA
CASRGTAGGTEAFF
TGCGCCAGCCGCGGAACAGCGGGCGGCACTGAAGCTTTCTTT
>TRBJ2-1|TRBV5-1|NA|NA
CASSLEPQNEQFF
TGCGCCAGCAGCTTGGAACCACAGAATGAGCAGTTCTTC
>TRBJ2-7|TRBV15|NA|NA
CATSRDADYEQYF
TGTGCCACCAGCAGAGATGCAGATTACGAGCAGTACTTC
>TRBJ2-6|TRBV12-3/TRBV12-4|NA|NA
CASSLALGSGDGTRGANVLTF
TGTGCCAGCAGTTTAGCGCTAGGTTCAGGGGACGGTACGAGAGGGGCCAACGTCCTGACTTTC
>TRBJ2-7|TRBV20-1|few|NA
CSAGALTASYSYEQYF
TGCAGTGCTGGCGCCCTCACAGCTTCCTACTCCTACGAGCAGTACTTC
>TRBJ1-5|TRBV7-9|few|TRBD1
CASSLGDRVNQPQHF
TGTGCCAGCAGCTTAGGGGACAGGGTCAATCAGCCCCAGCATTTT
>TRBJ2-1|TRBV5-1|NA|NA
CASSFEAAGNEQFF
TGCGCCAGCAGCTTCGAGGCAGCAGGCAATGAGCAGTTCTTC
>TRBJ2-1|TRBV29-1|NA|TRBD2
CSVGGGAGTYNEQFF
TGCAGCGTTGGGGGAGGGGCGGGGACCTACAATGAGCAGTTCTTC
>TRBJ2-7|TRBV11-2|once|TRBD1
CASSTQADRSLISYEQYF
TGTGCCAGCAGCACACAGGCGGACAGGTCTTTGATATCCTACGAGCAGTACTTC
>TRBJ2-7|TRBV28|many|TRBD2
CASSLWVAGGNEQYF
TGTGCCAGCAGTTTATGGGTAGCGGGGGGGAACGAGCAGTACTTC
>TRBJ1-1|TRBV20-1|few|NA
CSARSGEDTEAFF
TGCAGTGCTAGATCCGGGGAGGACACTGAAGCTTTCTTT
>TRBJ2-1|TRBV20-1|NA|NA
CSASDDSHNEQFF
TGCAGTGCTAGCGACGACTCGCACAATGAGCAGTTCTTC
>TRBJ2-1|TRBV9|NA|NA
CASSPYWGQREQFF
TGTGCCAGCAGCCCATATTGGGGGCAACGAGAGCAGTTCTTC
>TRBJ2-2|TRBV9|NA|TRBD1
CASSPRGQGVPGELFF
TGTGCCAGCAGCCCAAGGGGACAGGGGGTGCCCGGGGAGCTGTTTTTT
>TRBJ2-1|TRBV6-5|NA|NA
CASSYLGTPTHNEQFF
TGTGCCAGCAGTTACTTAGGGACTCCTACCCACAATGAGCAGTTCTTC
>TRBJ2-7|TRBV9|few|TRBD2
CASSVAGGPSSYEQYF
TGTGCCAGCAGCGTAGCGGGGGGGCCAAGCTCCTACGAGCAGTACTTC
>TRBJ2-1|TRBV7-9|many|NA
CASSLDFRGQFF
TGTGCCAGCAGCTTAGATTTCAGGGGGCAGTTCTTC
>TRBJ1-2|TRBV18|few|TRBD1
CASSPLDRADYGYTF
TGTGCCAGCTCACCCCTGGACAGGGCGGACTATGGCTACACCTTC
>TRBJ1-4|TRBV19|NA|NA
CASSYRGVTGEKLFF
TGTGCCAGTAGCTACCGGGGGGTTACCGGTGAAAAACTGTTTTTT
>TRBJ1-6|TRBV13|NA|NA
CASSLGQGYNSPLHF
TGTGCCAGCAGCTTAGGCCAAGGGTATAATTCACCCCTCCACTTT
>TRBJ2-6|TRBV29-1|NA|NA
CSVEGTGANVLTF
TGCAGCGTTGAAGGGACCGGGGCCAACGTCCTGACTTTC